Listed below are T cell receptor beta chains from one sample, sequenced in a study of response to subunit inactivated influenza vaccine. TCRdb reprocessed the RT-PCR reads with MiXCR, giving one entry per CDR3 protein. The sample contains about 520,000 distinct CDR3 sequences, roughly 11% of which appear only once. Sample: PBMCs from blood, taken more than 35 days after vaccination. These receptor sequences come from a man aged 50-60 years who received an inactivated influenza vaccine. CDR3s include the opening cysteine and the closing phenylalanine or tryptophan. A D gene is named only where the DNA matches it firmly. Size is stated for part of the rows, as once, few or many counts, or as a class when the clone is expanded.

TRBJ2-1	TRBV11-2	-	TRBD1	CASSQKLRTGLYNEQFF	TGTGCCAGCAGCCAAAAACTCCGGACAGGGCTCTACAATGAGCAGTTCTTC
TRBJ2-7	TRBV11-2	few	-	CASSLTPGSEQYF	TGTGCCAGCAGCTTAACCCCAGGTTCCGAGCAGTACTTC
TRBJ1-1	TRBV6-2/TRBV6-3	few	-	CASSQRRGGTEAFF	TGTGCCAGCAGCCAGCGCCGGGGGGGGACTGAAGCTTTCTTT
TRBJ2-3	TRBV6-2/TRBV6-3	-	-	CASSYSRGSTDTQYF	TGTGCCAGCAGTTACTCGAGAGGTAGCACAGATACGCAGTATTTT
TRBJ2-7	TRBV11-2	few	-	CASSLQTGSSYEQYF	TGTGCCAGCAGCTTACAGACAGGAAGCTCCTACGAGCAGTACTTC
TRBJ2-3	TRBV7-2	few	-	CASSRGTPRTDTQYF	TGTGCCAGCAGCCGGGGGACTCCTCGCACAGATACGCAGTATTTT
TRBJ1-3	TRBV12-3/TRBV12-4	many	-	CASSFYRSGNTIYF	TGTGCCAGCAGCTTCTACAGGTCTGGAAACACCATATATTTT
TRBJ1-5	TRBV20-1	few	-	CSARGTSQPQHF	TGCAGTGCTAGGGGGACCAGTCAGCCCCAGCATTTT
TRBJ1-2	TRBV27	-	-	CASSLWQGKSFYGYTF	TGTGCCAGCAGTTTATGGCAGGGCAAGAGTTTCTATGGCTACACCTTC
TRBJ2-3	TRBV4-1	few	TRBD2	CASSQDPLTSGIPDTQYF	TGCGCCAGCAGCCAAGACCCCCTGACTAGCGGTATCCCGGATACGCAGTATTTT
TRBJ2-2	TRBV24-1	few	-	CATSTFGGELFF	TGTGCCACCAGCACCTTCGGCGGGGAGCTGTTTTTT
TRBJ1-1	TRBV20-1	-	TRBD1	CSARITGERNEAFF	TGCAGTGCTAGGATCACAGGGGAGCGGAATGAAGCTTTCTTT
TRBJ2-1	TRBV12-3/TRBV12-4	many	-	CASSLNGRGNEQFF	TGTGCCAGCAGTTTAAATGGAAGGGGCAATGAGCAGTTCTTC
TRBJ2-2	TRBV12-3/TRBV12-4	many	TRBD1	CASRPTGTGRAELFF	TGTGCCAGCAGACCGACCGGGACAGGGCGCGCGGAGCTGTTTTTT
TRBJ1-5	TRBV4-2	-	-	CASSQDGQGNQPQHF	TGTGCCAGCAGCCAAGACGGGCAGGGGAATCAGCCCCAGCATTTT
TRBJ2-3	TRBV4-3	-	-	CASSQSALRGTDTQYF	TGCGCCAGCAGCCAATCAGCACTTCGGGGTACAGATACGCAGTATTTT
TRBJ2-1	TRBV15	many	TRBD1	CATSTGTAYNEQFF	TGTGCCACCAGCACCGGGACAGCTTACAATGAGCAGTTCTTC
TRBJ2-3	TRBV9	few	-	CASSVVNRDTQYF	TGTGCCAGCAGCGTAGTCAACAGGGATACGCAGTATTTT
TRBJ2-1	TRBV20-1	many	TRBD2	CSATRLAGGYEQFF	TGCAGTGCCACCCGACTAGCGGGAGGGTATGAGCAGTTCTTC
TRBJ2-7	TRBV12-3/TRBV12-4	-	TRBD1	CASTSTGGFYEQYF	TGTGCCAGCACCTCAACAGGGGGCTTCTACGAGCAGTACTTC
TRBJ2-3	TRBV25-1	few	-	CASSDEGVADTQYF	TGTGCCAGCAGTGACGAAGGGGTCGCAGATACGCAGTATTTT
TRBJ1-3	TRBV20-1	-	-	CCARDSGRLLSGNTIYF	TGCTGTGCTAGAGACTCAGGACGGTTGCTCTCTGGAAACACCATATATTTT
TRBJ1-3	TRBV12-3/TRBV12-4	few	TRBD1	CASGPRTGHTIYF	TGTGCCAGCGGACCCCGGACAGGGCACACCATATATTTT
TRBJ1-1	TRBV20-1	-	-	CSARRTGTEAFF	TGCAGTGCTAGGCGGACGGGGACTGAAGCTTTCTTT
TRBJ2-3	TRBV12-3/TRBV12-4	-	-	CATNTGIDTQYF	TGTGCCACCAACACAGGGATAGATACGCAGTATTTT
TRBJ2-7	TRBV5-1	-	TRBD2	CASSFTSGLYEQYF	TGCGCCAGCAGCTTTACTAGCGGACTCTACGAGCAGTACTTC
TRBJ2-1	TRBV6-1	few	TRBD2	CASSGGLVASYNEQFF	TGTGCCAGCAGTGGCGGACTAGTGGCCTCCTACAATGAGCAGTTCTTC
TRBJ2-1	TRBV21-1	few	-	CASSKWIWAVNEQFF	TGTGCCAGCAGCAAATGGATCTGGGCGGTCAATGAGCAGTTCTTC
TRBJ2-7	TRBV28	-	TRBD1	CASSTRQGVYEQYF	TGTGCCAGCAGTACCCGACAGGGGGTCTACGAGCAGTACTTC
TRBJ2-1	TRBV14	many	TRBD2	CASSMSPGLAGGPSYNEQFF	TGTGCCAGCAGCATGTCTCCGGGACTAGCGGGAGGGCCCTCCTACAATGAGCAGTTCTTC
TRBJ2-1	TRBV28	few	-	CASSPHRDPHEQFF	TGTGCCAGCAGTCCGCACCGGGACCCCCATGAGCAGTTCTTC
TRBJ1-5	TRBV2	-	-	CASKLDISNQPQHF	TGTGCCAGCAAATTGGACATTAGCAATCAGCCCCAGCATTTT
TRBJ2-1	TRBV20-1	many	-	CSATTGDEQFF	TGCAGTGCCACCACCGGGGATGAGCAGTTCTTC
TRBJ2-7	TRBV14	few	-	CASSHRGSRTGRHEQYF	TGTGCCAGCAGCCACCGAGGGAGCCGGACTGGAAGGCACGAGCAGTACTTC
TRBJ1-2	TRBV5-1	few	-	CASSFEAGGWGYTF	TGCGCCAGCAGCTTTGAGGCCGGCGGGTGGGGCTACACCTTC
TRBJ2-3	TRBV7-9	many	-	CASSLSVREDTQYF	TGTGCCAGCAGCTTATCTGTGAGAGAGGATACGCAGTATTTT
TRBJ2-6	TRBV7-2	-	-	CASSLIPSGANVLTF	TGTGCCAGCAGCTTAATACCCTCTGGGGCCAACGTCCTGACTTTC
TRBJ1-2	TRBV6-5	-	-	CASSYRTDTGYTF	TGTGCCAGCAGTTACAGGACAGATACAGGCTACACCTTC
TRBJ2-7	TRBV6-2/TRBV6-3	many	TRBD1	CASSYSGQGYEQYF	TGTGCCAGCAGTTACTCCGGACAGGGCTACGAGCAGTACTTC
TRBJ2-1	TRBV12-3/TRBV12-4	few	TRBD1	CASRGQGAFHEQFF	TGTGCCAGCAGGGGACAGGGGGCGTTCCATGAGCAGTTCTTC
TRBJ2-7	TRBV21-1	-	-	CASSAPRDIQSYEQYF	TGTGCCAGCAGCGCCCCCCGGGACATCCAATCCTACGAGCAGTACTTC
TRBJ2-7	TRBV5-6	-	TRBD1	CASSKGAGGEQYF	TGTGCCAGCAGCAAGGGAGCAGGGGGCGAGCAGTACTTC
TRBJ2-2	TRBV11-1	few	TRBD2	CASSKPPGLALGTGELFF	TGTGCCAGCAGCAAACCACCGGGACTAGCTCTCGGCACCGGGGAGCTGTTTTTT
TRBJ1-5	TRBV2	few	-	CASSEEQGGQPQHF	TGTGCCAGCAGTGAAGAACAGGGTGGTCAGCCCCAGCATTTT
TRBJ2-5	TRBV5-1	few	TRBD1	CASQTGSVETQYF	TGCGCCAGCCAGACAGGGTCCGTTGAGACCCAGTACTTC
TRBJ2-7	TRBV7-2	-	-	CASSSDLYEQYF	TGTGCCAGCAGCTCAGACCTGTACGAGCAGTACTTC
TRBJ1-1	TRBV11-1	many	-	CASSPYPGTPKLGTEAFF	TGTGCCAGCAGCCCGTACCCCGGGACACCAAAACTGGGCACTGAAGCTTTCTTT
TRBJ2-2	TRBV4-2	few	-	CASSQGPIGELFF	TGTGCCAGCAGCCAAGGCCCGATAGGGGAGCTGTTTTTT
TRBJ2-5	TRBV29-1	many	-	CSVVGLGETQYF	TGCAGCGTTGTTGGGCTCGGAGAGACCCAGTACTTC
TRBJ2-7	TRBV21-1	few	-	CAARAGGDYEQYF	TGTGCCGCCCGAGCAGGAGGGGACTACGAGCAGTACTTC
TRBJ2-3	TRBV18	-	-	CASSPPTSYTDTQYF	TGTGCCAGCTCACCACCAACTTCGTACACAGATACGCAGTATTTT
TRBJ2-1	TRBV2	few	-	CASSEVRYSYNEQFF	TGTGCCAGCAGTGAAGTCAGGTACTCCTACAATGAGCAGTTCTTC
TRBJ2-1	TRBV15	-	-	CATGSGANEQFF	TGTGCCACCGGTTCAGGGGCCAATGAGCAGTTCTTC